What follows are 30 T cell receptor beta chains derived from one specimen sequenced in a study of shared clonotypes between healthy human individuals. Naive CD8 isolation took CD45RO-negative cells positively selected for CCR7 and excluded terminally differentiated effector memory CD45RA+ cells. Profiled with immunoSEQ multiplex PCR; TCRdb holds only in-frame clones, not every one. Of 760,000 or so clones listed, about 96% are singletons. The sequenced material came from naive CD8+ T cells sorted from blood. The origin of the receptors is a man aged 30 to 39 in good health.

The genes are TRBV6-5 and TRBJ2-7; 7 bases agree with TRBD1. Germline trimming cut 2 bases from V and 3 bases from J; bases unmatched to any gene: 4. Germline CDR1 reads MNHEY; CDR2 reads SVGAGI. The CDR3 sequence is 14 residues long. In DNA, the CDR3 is TGTGCCAGCAGTTACCGGGACAGTGACTACGAGCAGTACTTC. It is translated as CASSYRDSDYEQYF.

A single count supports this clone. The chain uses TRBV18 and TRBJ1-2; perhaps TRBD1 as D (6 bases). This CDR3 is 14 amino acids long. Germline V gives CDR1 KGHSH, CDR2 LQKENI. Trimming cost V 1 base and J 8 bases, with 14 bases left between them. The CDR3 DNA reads TGTGCCAGCTCACCACTCAGGGGCGCGTCCGGCTACACCTTC. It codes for CASSPLRGASGYTF.

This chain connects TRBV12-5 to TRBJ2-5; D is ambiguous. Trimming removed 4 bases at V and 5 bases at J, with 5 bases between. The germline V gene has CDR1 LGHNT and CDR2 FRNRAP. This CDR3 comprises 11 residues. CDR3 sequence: CASGSSETQYF. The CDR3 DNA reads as TGTGCTAGTGGTTCATCGGAGACCCAGTACTTC. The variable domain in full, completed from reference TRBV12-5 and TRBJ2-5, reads DARVTQTPRHKVTEMGQEVTMRCQPILGHNTVFWYRQTMMQGLELLAYFRNRAPLDDSGMPKDRFSAEMPDATLATLKIQPSEPRDSAVYFCASGSSETQYFGPGTRLLVL.

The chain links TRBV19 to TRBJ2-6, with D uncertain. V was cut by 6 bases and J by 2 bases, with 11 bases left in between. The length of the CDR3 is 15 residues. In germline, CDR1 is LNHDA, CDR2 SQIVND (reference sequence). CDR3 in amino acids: CASSTLGTGANVLTF. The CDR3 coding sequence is TGTGCCAGTAGCACTCTTGGGACTGGGGCCAACGTCCTGACTTTC.

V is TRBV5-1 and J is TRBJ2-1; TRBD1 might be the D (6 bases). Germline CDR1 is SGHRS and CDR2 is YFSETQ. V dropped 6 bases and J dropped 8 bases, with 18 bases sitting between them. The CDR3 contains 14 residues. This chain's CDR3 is CASTMGARADEQFF. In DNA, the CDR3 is TGCGCCAGCACTATGGGGGCTAGGGCGGATGAGCAGTTCTTC.

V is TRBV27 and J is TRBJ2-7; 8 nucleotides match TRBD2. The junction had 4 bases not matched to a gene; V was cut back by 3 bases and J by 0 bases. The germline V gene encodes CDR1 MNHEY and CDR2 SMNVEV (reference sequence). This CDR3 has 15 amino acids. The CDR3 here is CASSFSGTFSYEQYF. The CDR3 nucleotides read TGTGCCAGCAGTTTTAGCGGGACTTTCTCCTACGAGCAGTACTTC.

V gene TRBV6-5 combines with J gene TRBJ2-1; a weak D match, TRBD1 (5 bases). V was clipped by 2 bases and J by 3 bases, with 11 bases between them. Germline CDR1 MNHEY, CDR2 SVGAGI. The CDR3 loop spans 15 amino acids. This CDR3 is CASSYTTENYNEQFF. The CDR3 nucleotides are TGTGCCAGCAGTTACACGACAGAAAACTACAATGAGCAGTTCTTC.

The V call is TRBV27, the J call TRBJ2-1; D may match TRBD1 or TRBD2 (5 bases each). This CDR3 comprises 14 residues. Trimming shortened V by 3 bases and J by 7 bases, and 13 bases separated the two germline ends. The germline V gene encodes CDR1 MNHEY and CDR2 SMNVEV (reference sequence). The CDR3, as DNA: TGTGCCAGCAGTTTTCTTGGGACCAAGAATGAGCAGTTCTTC. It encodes CASSFLGTKNEQFF.

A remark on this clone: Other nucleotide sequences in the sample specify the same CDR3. The CDR3 spells CASSVGGRTYEQYF. The CDR3 DNA follows: TGTGCCAGCAGCGTAGGAGGCAGAACCTACGAGCAGTACTTC. This sequence joins TRBV9 and TRBJ2-7; no clear D gene. The CDR3 is 14 residues long. The ends were cut back, 0 bases at V and 2 bases at J, with 9 bases in the middle. The germline V gene has CDR1 SGDLS and CDR2 YYNGEE. Full variable domain (remainder filled in from reference TRBV9 and TRBJ2-7): DSGVTQTPKHLITATGQRVTLRCSPRSGDLSVYWYQQSLDQGLQFLIQYYNGEERAKGNILERFSAQQFPDLHSELNLSSLELGDSALYFCASSVGGRTYEQYFGPGTRLTVT.

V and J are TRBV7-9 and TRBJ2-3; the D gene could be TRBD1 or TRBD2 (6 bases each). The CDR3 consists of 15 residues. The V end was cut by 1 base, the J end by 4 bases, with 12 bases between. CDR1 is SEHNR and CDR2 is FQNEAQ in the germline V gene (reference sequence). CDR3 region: CASSLVGGRPDTQYF. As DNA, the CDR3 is TGTGCCAGCAGCTTAGTAGGGGGGCGGCCAGATACGCAGTATTTT.

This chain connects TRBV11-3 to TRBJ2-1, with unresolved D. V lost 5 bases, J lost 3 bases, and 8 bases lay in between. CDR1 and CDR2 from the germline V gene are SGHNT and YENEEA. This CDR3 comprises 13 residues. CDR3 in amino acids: CASSDRNYNEQFF. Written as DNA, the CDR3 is TGTGCCAGCAGCGACCGTAACTACAATGAGCAGTTCTTC.

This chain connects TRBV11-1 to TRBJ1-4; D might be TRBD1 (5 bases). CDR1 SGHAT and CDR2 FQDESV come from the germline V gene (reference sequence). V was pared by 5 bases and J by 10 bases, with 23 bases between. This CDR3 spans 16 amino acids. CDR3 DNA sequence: TGTGCCAGCAGCCCCCGGTCGGGGCCCCGGGAGGGAAAACTGTTTTTT. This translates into CASSPRSGPREGKLFF.

CDR3: CASTLAGVNEQFF. Here the CDR3 DNA reads TGTGCCAGCACGCTAGCGGGTGTGAATGAGCAGTTCTTC. The chain is built from TRBV7-6 and TRBJ2-1; 8 bases map to TRBD2. From germline, CDR1 is SGHVS and CDR2 FNYEAQ. The CDR3 spans 13 residues. The V and J ends lost 7 bases and 7 bases, in that order; junction bases with no gene match: 6. Full variable domain (missing parts from reference TRBV7-6 and TRBJ2-1): GAGVSQSPRYKVTKRGQDVALRCDPISGHVSLYWYRQALGQGPEFLTYFNYEAQQDKSGLPNDRFSAERPEGSISTLTIQRTEQRDSAMYRCASTLAGVNEQFFGPGTRLTVL.

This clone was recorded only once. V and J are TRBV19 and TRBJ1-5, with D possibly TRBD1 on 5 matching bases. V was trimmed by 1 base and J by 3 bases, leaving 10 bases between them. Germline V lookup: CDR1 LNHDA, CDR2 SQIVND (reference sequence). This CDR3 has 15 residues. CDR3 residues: CASSIVADNNQPQHF. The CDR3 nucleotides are TGTGCCAGTAGTATAGTAGCGGACAACAATCAGCCCCAGCATTTT.

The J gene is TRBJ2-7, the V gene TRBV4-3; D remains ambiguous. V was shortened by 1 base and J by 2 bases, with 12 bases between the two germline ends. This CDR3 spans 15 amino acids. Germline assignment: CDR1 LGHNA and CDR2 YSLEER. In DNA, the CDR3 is TGCGCCAGCAGCCAAGCCTTCGATCGGACCTACGAGCAGTACTTC. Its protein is CASSQAFDRTYEQYF.

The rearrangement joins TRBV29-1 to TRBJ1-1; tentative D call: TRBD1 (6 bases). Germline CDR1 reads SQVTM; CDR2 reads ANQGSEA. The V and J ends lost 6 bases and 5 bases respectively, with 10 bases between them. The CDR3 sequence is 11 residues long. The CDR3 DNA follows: TGCAGCGTCGGGGGGCCGACTGAAGCTTTCTTT. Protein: CSVGGPTEAFF. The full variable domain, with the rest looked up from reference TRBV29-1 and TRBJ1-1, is SAVISQKPSRDICQRGTSLTIQCQVDSQVTMMFWYRQQPGQSLTLIATANQGSEATYESGFVIDKFPISRPNLTFSTLTVSNMSPEDSSIYLCSVGGPTEAFFGQGTRLTVV.

The CDR3 sequence: CASSGTSQTRNYNEQFF. The CDR3, as DNA: TGCGCCAGCAGCGGGACTAGCCAAACGCGCAACTACAATGAGCAGTTCTTC. The chain has TRBV5-1 and TRBJ2-1; 9 bases map to TRBD2. Looked up from germline, CDR1 is SGHRS and CDR2 is YFSETQ. CDR3 length: 17 amino acids. Germline trimming cut 4 bases from V and 3 bases from J; bases unmatched to any gene: 11.

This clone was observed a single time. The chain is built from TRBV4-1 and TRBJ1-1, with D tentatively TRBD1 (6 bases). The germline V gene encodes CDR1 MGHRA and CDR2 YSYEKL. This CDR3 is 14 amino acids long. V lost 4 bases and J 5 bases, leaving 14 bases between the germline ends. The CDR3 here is CASSPAGGRTEAFF. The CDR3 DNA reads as TGCGCCAGCAGCCCAGCGGGGGGGCGAACTGAAGCTTTCTTT.

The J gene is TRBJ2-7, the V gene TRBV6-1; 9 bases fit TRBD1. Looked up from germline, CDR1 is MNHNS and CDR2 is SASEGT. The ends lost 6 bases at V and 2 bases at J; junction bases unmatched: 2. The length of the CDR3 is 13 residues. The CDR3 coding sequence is TGTGCCAGCAGGGGACAGGGACCCTACGAGCAGTACTTC. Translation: CASRGQGPYEQYF.

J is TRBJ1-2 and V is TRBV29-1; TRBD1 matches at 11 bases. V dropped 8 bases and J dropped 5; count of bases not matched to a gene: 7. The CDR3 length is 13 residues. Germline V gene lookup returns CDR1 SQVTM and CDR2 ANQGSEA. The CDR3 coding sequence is TGCAGCACCAGGGACAGGGGGGATTATGGCTACACCTTC. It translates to CSTRDRGDYGYTF. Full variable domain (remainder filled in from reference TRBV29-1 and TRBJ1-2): SAVISQKPSRDICQRGTSLTIQCQVDSQVTMMFWYRQQPGQSLTLIATANQGSEATYESGFVIDKFPISRPNLTFSTLTVSNMSPEDSSIYLCSTRDRGDYGYTFGSGTRLTVV.

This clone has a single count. The CDR3 DNA follows: TGTGCCAGCAGTTACTCGAACCGGGAAGGCTACAATGAGCAGTTCTTC. It is translated as CASSYSNREGYNEQFF. The chain has TRBV6-5 and TRBJ2-1, with D possibly being TRBD2 (5 bases). CDR1 and CDR2 (germline): MNHEY, SVGAGI. V lost 0 bases, J lost 3 bases, and 12 bases lay in between. This CDR3 region has 16 residues.

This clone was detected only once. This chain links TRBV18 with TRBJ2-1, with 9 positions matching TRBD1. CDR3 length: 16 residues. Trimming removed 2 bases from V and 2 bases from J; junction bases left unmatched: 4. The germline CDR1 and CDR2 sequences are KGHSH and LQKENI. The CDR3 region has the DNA TGTGCCAGCTCACCAGAACGGACAGGGGCCTACAATGAGCAGTTCTTC. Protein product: CASSPERTGAYNEQFF.

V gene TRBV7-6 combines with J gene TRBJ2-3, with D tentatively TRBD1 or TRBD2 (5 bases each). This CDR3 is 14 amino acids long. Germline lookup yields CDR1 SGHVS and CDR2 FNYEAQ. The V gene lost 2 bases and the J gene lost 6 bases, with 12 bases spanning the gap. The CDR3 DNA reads TGTGCCAGCAGCTTAATCTTGGGGGAGGATACGCAGTATTTT. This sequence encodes CASSLILGEDTQYF.

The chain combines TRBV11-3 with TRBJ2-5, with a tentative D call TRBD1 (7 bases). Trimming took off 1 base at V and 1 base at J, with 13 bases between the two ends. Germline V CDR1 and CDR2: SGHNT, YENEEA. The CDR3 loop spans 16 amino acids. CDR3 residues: CASSLGQGDFQETQYF. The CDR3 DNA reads TGTGCCAGCAGCTTAGGTCAGGGGGACTTCCAAGAGACCCAGTACTTC.

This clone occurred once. The CDR3 coding sequence is TGCGCCAGCAGCGAAACGGGACAGATCTACGAGCAGTACTTC. This translates into CASSETGQIYEQYF. The V call is TRBV5-1, the J call TRBJ2-7; 7 bases map to TRBD1. CDR1 is SGHRS, CDR2 YFSETQ, per germline. V trimming: 4 bases; J trimming: 3 bases; junction bases outside the gene matches: 7. The CDR3 spans 14 residues.

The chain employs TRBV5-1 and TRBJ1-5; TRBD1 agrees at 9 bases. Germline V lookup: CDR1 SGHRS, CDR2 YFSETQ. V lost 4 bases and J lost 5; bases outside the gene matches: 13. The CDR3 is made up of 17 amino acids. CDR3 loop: CASSLGYRDRAHQPQHF. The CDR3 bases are TGCGCCAGCAGCCTGGGATACCGGGACAGGGCACATCAGCCCCAGCATTTT.

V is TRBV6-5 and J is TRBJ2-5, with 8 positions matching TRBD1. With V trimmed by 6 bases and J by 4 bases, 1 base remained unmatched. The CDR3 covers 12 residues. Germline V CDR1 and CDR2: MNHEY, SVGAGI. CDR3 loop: CASSDRGETQYF. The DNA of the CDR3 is TGTGCCAGCAGCGACAGGGGAGAGACCCAGTACTTC.

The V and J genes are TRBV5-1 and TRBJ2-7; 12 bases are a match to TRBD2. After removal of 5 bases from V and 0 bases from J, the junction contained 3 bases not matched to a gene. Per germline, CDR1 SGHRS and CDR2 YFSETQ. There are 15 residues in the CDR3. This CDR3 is CASRRTSGTSYEQYF. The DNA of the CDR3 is TGCGCCAGCAGGAGGACTAGCGGGACCTCCTACGAGCAGTACTTC.

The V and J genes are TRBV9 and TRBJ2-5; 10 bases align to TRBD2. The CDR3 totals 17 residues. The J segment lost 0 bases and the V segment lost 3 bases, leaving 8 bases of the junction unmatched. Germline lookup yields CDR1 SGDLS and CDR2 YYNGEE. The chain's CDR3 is CASSAPSTSGYQETQYF. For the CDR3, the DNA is TGTGCCAGCAGCGCCCCTTCGACTAGCGGGTACCAAGAGACCCAGTACTTC.

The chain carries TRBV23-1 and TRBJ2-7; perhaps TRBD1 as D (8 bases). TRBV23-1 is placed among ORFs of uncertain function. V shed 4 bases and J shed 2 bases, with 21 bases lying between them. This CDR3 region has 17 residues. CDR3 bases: TGCGCCAGCAGTCCCAATATCGAGCGGGACAGGACCTACGAGCAGTACTTC. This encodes CASSPNIERDRTYEQYF.